This TCR beta chain was sequenced during a study of PD-L1 blockade in urothelial cancer. Study summary: In terms of prior chemotherapy, patients had received 0 to 3 regimens. Blood was subjected to analysis at 3 weeks (second dose) and 6 weeks following treatment start.

The CDR3 runs to 14 residues. CDR1 is SGHRS and CDR2 is YFSETQ in the germline V gene. Trimming took off 4 bases at V and 0 bases at J, with 11 bases between the two ends. Time point: pretreatment peripheral blood. Sequenced by immunoSEQ multiplex PCR; TCRdb stores in-frame clones only, minus some. Of approximately 50,000 clones in the sample, around 83% were seen once. This material consisted of PBMCs, taken around atezolizumab (anti-PD-L1) treatment. The clonotype was recovered from a man in his 60s with urothelial cancer. The rearrangement links TRBV5-1 to TRBJ2-7, with a possible D match to TRBD2 (6 bases). The CDR3 DNA is TGCGCCAGCAGCACTCTAGCGACCTCCTACGAGCAGTACTTC. Translating it yields CASSTLATSYEQYF.